Below, 2 T cell receptor beta chains from the same sample are listed, as sequenced in a study of T-cell reconstitution after alpha-beta-depleted transplantation in children. TCRbeta library preparation incorporated unique molecular identifiers. TCRdb redid the calling of the PCR reads with MiXCR, one entry per CDR3 protein. The table lists a few hundred thousand distinct CDR3 sequences, roughly 27% of them singletons. The source was PBMCs, collected before TCRalphabeta/CD19-depleted stem cell transplant. Receptors were obtained from a boy under two years old with Wiskott-Aldrich syndrome, due to receive a stem cell transplant.

Only a few counts were recorded for this clonotype. The V call is TRBV20-1, the J call TRBJ1-1; 7 positions agree with TRBD1. The J segment lost 4 bases and the V segment lost 6 bases, leaving 5 bases of the junction unmatched. Germline V lookup: CDR1 DFQATT, CDR2 SNEGSKA (reference sequence). This CDR3 contains 12 residues. This chain's CDR3 is CSAHDRVTEAFF. CDR3 sequence (DNA): TGCAGTGCCCACGACAGGGTCACTGAAGCTTTCTTT.

This clonotype was seen more than once but under ten times. The V call is TRBV28, the J call TRBJ1-2; D gene ambiguous. Trimming stripped 8 bases from V and 4 bases from J, with 8 bases between. CDR3 length: 11 residues. CDR1 MDHEN and CDR2 SYDVKM come from the germline V gene. CDR3: CASEGPYGYTF. As DNA, the CDR3 is TGTGCCAGCGAGGGTCCCTATGGCTACACCTTC.